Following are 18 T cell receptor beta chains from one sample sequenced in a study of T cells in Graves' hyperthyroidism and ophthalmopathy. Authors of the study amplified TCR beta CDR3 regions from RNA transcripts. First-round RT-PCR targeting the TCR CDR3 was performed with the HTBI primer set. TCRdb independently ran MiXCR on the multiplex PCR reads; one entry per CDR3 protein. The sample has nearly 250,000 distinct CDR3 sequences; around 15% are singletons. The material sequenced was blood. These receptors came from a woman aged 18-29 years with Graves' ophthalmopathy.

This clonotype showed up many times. The CDR3: CAWSVGNTEAFF. The CDR3 bases are TGTGCCTGGAGTGTCGGGAACACTGAAGCTTTCTTT. The chain links TRBV30 to TRBJ1-1; no clear D gene. V was trimmed by 0 bases and J by 1 base, leaving 3 bases between them. The V gene's germline CDR1 is GTSNPN and CDR2 SVGIG (reference sequence). The CDR3 length is 12 residues.

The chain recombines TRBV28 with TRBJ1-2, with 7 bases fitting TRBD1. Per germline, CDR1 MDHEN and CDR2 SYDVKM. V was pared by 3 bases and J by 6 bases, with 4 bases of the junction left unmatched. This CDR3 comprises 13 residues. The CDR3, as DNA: TGTGCCAGCAGTTTCCCGACAGGGCATGGCTACACCTTC. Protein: CASSFPTGHGYTF.

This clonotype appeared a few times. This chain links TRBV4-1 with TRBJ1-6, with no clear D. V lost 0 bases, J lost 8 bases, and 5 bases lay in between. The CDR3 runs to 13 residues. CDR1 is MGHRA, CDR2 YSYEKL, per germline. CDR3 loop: CASSQERDSPLHF. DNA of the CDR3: TGCGCCAGCAGCCAAGAAAGGGATTCACCCCTCCACTTT.

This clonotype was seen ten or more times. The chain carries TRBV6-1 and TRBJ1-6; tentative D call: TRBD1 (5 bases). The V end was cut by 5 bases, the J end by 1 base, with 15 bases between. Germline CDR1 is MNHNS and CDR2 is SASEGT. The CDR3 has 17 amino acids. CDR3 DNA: TGTGCCAGCAGTAAGACTCGGCCAGGGTCCTATAATTCACCCCTCCACTTT. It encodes CASSKTRPGSYNSPLHF.

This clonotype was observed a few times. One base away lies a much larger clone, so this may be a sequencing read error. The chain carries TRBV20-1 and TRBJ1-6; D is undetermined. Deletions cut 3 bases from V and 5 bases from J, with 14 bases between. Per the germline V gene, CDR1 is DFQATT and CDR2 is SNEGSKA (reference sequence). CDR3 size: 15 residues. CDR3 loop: CSARGGWADNSPLHF. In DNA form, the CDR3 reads TGCAGTGCTAGGGGTGGTTGGGCTGATAATTCACCCCTCCACTTT.

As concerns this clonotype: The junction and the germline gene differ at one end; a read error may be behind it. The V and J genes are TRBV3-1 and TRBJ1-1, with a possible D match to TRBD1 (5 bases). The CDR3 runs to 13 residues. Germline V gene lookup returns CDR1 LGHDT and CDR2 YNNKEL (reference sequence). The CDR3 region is CASSQGQGTKAFF. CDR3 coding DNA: TGTGCCAGCAGCCAAGGTCAGGGCACTAAAGCTTTCTTT.

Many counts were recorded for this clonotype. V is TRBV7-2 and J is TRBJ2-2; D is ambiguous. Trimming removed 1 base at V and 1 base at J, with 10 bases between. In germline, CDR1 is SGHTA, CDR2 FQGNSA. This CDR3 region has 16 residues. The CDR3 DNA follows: TGTGCCAGCAGCTTAGTTGTACATTTGAACACCGGGGAGCTGTTTTTT. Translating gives CASSLVVHLNTGELFF. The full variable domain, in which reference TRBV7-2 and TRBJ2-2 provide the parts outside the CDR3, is GAGVSQSPSNKVTEKGKDVELRCDPISGHTALYWYRQSLGQGLEFLIYFQGNSAPDKSGLPSDRFSAERTGGSVSTLTIQRTQQEDSAVYLCASSLVVHLNTGELFFGEGSRLTVL.

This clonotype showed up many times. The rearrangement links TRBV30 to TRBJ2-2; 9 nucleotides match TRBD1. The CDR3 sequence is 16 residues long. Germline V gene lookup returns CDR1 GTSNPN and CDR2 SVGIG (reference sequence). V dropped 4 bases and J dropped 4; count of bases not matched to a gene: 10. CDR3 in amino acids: CAWTWETGGGTGELFF. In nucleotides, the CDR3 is TGTGCCTGGACCTGGGAGACAGGGGGAGGCACCGGGGAGCTGTTTTTT.

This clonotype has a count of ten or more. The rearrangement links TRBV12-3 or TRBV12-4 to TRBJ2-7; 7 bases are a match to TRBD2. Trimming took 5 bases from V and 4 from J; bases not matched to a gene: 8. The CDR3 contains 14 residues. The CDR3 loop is CASSPRTSFYEQYF. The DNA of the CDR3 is TGTGCCAGCAGTCCGAGGACTAGTTTTTACGAGCAGTACTTC.

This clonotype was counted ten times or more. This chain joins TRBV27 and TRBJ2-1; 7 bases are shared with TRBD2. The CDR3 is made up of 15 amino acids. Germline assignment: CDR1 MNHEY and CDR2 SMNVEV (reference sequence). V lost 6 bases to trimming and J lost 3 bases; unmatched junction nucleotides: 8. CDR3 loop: CASSSWGGSYNEQFF. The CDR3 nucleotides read TGTGCCAGCAGCTCATGGGGGGGGAGCTACAATGAGCAGTTCTTC.

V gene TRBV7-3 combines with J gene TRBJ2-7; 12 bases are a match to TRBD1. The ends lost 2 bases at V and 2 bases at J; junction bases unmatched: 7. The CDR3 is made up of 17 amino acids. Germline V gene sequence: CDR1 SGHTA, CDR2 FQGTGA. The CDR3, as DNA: TGTGCCAGCAGCTTAGGGCCTGGGACAGGGGGCGCCTACGAGCAGTACTTC. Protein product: CASSLGPGTGGAYEQYF.

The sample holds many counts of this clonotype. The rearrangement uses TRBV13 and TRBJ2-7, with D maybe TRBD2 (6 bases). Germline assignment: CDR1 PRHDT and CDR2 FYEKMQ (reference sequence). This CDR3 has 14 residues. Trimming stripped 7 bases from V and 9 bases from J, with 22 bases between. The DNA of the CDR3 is TGTGCCAGCACCTCGGGGACTGTCTACGAAGGGCAGTACTTC. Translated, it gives CASTSGTVYEGQYF. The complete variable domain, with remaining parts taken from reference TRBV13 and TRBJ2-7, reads AAGVIQSPRHLIKEKRETATLKCYPIPRHDTVYWYQQGPGQDPQFLISFYEKMQSDKGSIPDRFSAQQFSDYHSELNMSSLELGDSALYFCASTSGTVYEGQYFGPGTRLTVT.

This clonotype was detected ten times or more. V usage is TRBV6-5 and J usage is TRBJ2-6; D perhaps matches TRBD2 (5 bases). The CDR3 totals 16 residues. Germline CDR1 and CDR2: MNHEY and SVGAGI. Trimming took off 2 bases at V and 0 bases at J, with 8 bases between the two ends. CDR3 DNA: TGTGCCAGCAGTTACGGAGGCAGCTCTGGGGCCAACGTCCTGACTTTC. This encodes CASSYGGSSGANVLTF.

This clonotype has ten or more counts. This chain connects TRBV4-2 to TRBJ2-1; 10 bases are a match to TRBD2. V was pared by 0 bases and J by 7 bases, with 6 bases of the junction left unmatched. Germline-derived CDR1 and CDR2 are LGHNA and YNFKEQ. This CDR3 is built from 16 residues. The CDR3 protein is CASSQDGLAGVNEQFF. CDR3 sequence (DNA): TGTGCCAGCAGCCAAGATGGCCTAGCGGGAGTTAATGAGCAGTTCTTC.

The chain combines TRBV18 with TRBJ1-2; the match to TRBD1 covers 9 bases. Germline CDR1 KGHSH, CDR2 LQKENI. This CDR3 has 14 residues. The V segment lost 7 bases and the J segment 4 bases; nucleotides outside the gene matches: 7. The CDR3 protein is CASLPGQGSYGYTF. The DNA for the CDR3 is TGTGCCAGCTTACCGGGACAGGGAAGCTATGGCTACACCTTC.

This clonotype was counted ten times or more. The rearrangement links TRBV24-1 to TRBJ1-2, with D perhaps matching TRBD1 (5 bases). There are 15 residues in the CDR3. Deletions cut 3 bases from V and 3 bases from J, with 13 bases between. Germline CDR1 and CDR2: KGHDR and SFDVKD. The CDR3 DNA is TGTGCCACCAGTGATCCTGGACGAGGGGACTATGGCTACACCTTC. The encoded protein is CATSDPGRGDYGYTF.

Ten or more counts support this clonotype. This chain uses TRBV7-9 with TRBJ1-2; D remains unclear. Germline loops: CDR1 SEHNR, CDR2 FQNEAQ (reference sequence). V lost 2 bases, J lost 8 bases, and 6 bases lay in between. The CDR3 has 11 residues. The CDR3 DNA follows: TGTGCCAGCAGCTTATTTAGCGGCTACACCTTC. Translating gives CASSLFSGYTF.

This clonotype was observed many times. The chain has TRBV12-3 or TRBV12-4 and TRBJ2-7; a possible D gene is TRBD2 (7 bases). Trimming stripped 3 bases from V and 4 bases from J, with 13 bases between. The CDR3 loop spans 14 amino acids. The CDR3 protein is CASSLRGGLYEQYF. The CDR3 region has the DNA TGTGCCAGCAGTTTGAGGGGGGGCCTTTACGAGCAGTACTTC.